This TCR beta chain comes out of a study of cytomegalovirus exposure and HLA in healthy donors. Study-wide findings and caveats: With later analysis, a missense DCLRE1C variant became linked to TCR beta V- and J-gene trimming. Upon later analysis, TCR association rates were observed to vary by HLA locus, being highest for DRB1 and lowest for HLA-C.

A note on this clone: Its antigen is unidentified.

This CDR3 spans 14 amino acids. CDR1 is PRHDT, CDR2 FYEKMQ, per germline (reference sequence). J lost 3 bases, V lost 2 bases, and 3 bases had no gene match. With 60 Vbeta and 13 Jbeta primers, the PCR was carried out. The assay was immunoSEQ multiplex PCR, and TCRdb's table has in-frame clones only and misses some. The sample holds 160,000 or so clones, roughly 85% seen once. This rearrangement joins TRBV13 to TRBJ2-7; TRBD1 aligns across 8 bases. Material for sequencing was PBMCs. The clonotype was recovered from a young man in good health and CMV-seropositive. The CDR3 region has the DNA TGTGCCAGCAGCTTAAGGGGGACAGGCTACGAGCAGTACTTC. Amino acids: CASSLRGTGYEQYF. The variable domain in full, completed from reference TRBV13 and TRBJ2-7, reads AAGVIQSPRHLIKEKRETATLKCYPIPRHDTVYWYQQGPGQDPQFLISFYEKMQSDKGSIPDRFSAQQFSDYHSELNMSSLELGDSALYFCASSLRGTGYEQYFGPGTRLTVT.